This T cell receptor beta chain was recovered during a study of technical replicates of blood from a few donors. The count of this clone is one. The J segment lost 7 bases and the V segment lost 6 bases, leaving 11 bases of the junction unmatched. The CDR3 extends over 15 amino acids. CDR1 is SGHNT and CDR2 is YYREEE in the germline V gene (reference sequence). Assay: immunoSEQ multiplex PCR; the TCRdb copy retains only in-frame clones and omits some. The sample lists approximately 100,000 clones, approximately 94% occurring once. The specimen sequenced was T cells isolated from PBMCs. The chain links TRBV5-4 to TRBJ2-1, with TRBD1 matching over 9 bases. The receptor was derived from a human donor in good health. In DNA form, the CDR3 reads TGTGCCAGCACCATGGACAGGGGTCCATCGAATGAGCAGTTCTTC. As protein: CASTMDRGPSNEQFF.